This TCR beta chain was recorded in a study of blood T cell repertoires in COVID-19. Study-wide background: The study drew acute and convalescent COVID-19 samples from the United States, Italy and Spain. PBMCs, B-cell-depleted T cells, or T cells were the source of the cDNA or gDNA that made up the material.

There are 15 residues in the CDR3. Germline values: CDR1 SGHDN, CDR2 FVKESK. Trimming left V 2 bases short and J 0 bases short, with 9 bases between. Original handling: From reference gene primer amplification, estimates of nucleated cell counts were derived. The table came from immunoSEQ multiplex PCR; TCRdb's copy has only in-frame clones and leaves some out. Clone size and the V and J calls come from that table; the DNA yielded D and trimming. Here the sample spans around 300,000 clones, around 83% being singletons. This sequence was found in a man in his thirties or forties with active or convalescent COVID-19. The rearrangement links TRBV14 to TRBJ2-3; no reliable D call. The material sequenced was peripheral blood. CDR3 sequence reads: CASSQTELSTDTQYF. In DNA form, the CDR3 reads TGTGCCAGCAGCCAAACTGAGCTTAGCACAGATACGCAGTATTTT.